The T cell receptor beta chain under discussion was sequenced for a study of T cell clusters in autoimmune cytopenias. This CDR3 contains 13 residues. Germline lookup yields CDR1 MGHRA and CDR2 YSYEKL. Tens of thousands of genome equivalents of blood DNA were amplified for TRB. TRB rearrangements were amplified by touch-down multiplex PCR with mixed TRB-A/B primers. TCRdb derives one entry per CDR3 protein from the multiplex PCR reads, leaving out DNA. The table for this sample gives about 7,400 distinct CDR3 sequences. The J gene is TRBJ1-2, the V gene TRBV4-1. The TCR was taken from a human donor with an autoimmune cytopenia or autoimmune hepatitis (not recorded which). Sequencing used peripheral blood. CDR3 loop: CASSLSADYGYTF.